This T cell receptor (beta chain) was observed in a study of PD-1 blockade in classical Hodgkin lymphoma. Findings and limits, study-wide: By C4D1, diversity of CD4+ TCRs had risen significantly, whereas that of CD8+ TCRs had not. Baseline TCR diversity was reportedly lower in newly diagnosed patients than healthy donors. Underlying causes for the observed repertoire differences were not defined, possibly disease activity or prior therapy.

All patients experienced relapse after autologous stem cell transplantation, and brentuximab vedotin exposure was variable. Of note for this clone: The target antigen is unknown.

Here immunoSEQ multiplex PCR was the method, and the copy in TCRdb shows in-frame clones only, minus some. The sample includes tens of thousands of clones, under 90% of them seen just once. The receptor's source is a human donor with classical Hodgkin lymphoma. This material consisted of peripheral blood mononuclear cells (PBMCs), taken at baseline.

The chain's CDR3 is CASSLLGLAGPSSYNEQFF. CDR3 sequence (DNA): TGTGCCAGCAGCTTATTGGGACTAGCGGGTCCGAGCTCCTACAATGAGCAGTTCTTC. The chain is built from TRBV11-2 and TRBJ2-1, with 12 bases matching TRBD2. CDR3 length equals 19 residues. Trimming took 2 bases from V and 0 from J; bases not matched to a gene: 8. Germline CDR1 SGHAT, CDR2 FQNNGV.